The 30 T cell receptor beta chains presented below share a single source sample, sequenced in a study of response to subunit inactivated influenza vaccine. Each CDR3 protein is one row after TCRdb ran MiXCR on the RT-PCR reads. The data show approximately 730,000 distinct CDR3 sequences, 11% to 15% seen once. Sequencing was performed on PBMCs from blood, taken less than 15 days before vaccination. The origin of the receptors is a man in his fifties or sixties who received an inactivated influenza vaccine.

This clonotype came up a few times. This chain's CDR3 is CASSLGGGLAASSYNEQFF. CDR3 in DNA: TGTGCCAGCAGCCTAGGAGGGGGACTAGCGGCAAGCTCCTACAATGAGCAGTTCTTC. The chain joins TRBV7-6 to TRBJ2-1, with 11 bases fitting TRBD2. CDR3 length equals 19 residues. The ends lost 5 bases at V and 0 bases at J; junction bases unmatched: 12. Germline lookup yields CDR1 SGHVS and CDR2 FNYEAQ.

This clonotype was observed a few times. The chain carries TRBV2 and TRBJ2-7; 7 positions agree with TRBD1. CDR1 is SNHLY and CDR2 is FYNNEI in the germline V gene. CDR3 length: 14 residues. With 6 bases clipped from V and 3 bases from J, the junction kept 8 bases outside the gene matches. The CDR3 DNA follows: TGTGCCAGCAGCCGGAGGACAGGAAGCTACGAGCAGTACTTC. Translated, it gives CASSRRTGSYEQYF.

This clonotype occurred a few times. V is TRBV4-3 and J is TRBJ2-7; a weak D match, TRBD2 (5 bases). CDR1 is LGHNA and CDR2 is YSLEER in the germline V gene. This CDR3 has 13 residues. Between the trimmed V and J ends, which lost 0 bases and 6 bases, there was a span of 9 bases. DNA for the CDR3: TGCGCCAGCAGCCAAGAGACGGGATCCGAGCAGTACTTC. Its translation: CASSQETGSEQYF.

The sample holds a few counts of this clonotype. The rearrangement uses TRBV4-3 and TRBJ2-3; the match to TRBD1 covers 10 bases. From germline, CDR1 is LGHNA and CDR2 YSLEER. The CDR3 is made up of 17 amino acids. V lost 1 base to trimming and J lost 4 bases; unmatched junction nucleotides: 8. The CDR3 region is CASSQAPVGQGSDTQYF. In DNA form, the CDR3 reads TGCGCCAGCAGCCAAGCACCCGTGGGACAGGGGTCAGATACGCAGTATTTT.

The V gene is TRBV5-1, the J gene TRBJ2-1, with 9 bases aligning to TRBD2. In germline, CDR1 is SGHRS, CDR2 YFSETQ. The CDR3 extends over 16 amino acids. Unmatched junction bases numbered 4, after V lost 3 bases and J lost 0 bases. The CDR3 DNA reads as TGCGCCAGCAGCTCCAGACTAGCGGACTCCTACAATGAGCAGTTCTTC. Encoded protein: CASSSRLADSYNEQFF.

The CDR3 DNA follows: TGCGCCAGCAGCCAAGATCAGATGGGGGGGATTCAGCCCCAGCATTTT. This sequence encodes CASSQDQMGGIQPQHF. This rearrangement joins TRBV4-1 to TRBJ1-5, with D possibly being TRBD1 (5 bases). The germline V and J ends were trimmed by 0 bases and 6 bases, with 15 bases remaining between them. The V gene's germline CDR1 is MGHRA and CDR2 YSYEKL. CDR3 size: 16 residues.

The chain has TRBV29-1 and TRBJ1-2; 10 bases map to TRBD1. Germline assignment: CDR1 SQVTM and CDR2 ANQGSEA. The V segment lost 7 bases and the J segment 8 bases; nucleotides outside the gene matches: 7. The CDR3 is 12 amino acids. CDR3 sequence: CSATGTGEGYTF. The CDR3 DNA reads TGCAGCGCTACCGGGACAGGGGAAGGCTACACCTTC.

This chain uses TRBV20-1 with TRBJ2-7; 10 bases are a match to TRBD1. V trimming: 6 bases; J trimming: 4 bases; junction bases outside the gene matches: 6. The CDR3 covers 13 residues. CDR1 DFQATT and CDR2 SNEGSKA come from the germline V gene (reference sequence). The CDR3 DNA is TGCAGTGCCCCGGGACAGGGGTGGTACGAGCAGTACTTC. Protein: CSAPGQGWYEQYF.

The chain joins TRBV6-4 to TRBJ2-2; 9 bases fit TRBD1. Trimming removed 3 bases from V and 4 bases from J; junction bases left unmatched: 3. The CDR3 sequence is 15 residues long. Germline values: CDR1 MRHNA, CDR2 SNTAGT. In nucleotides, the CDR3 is TGTGCCAGCAGTGAACAGGGGGCGTCCACCGGGGAGCTGTTTTTT. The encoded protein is CASSEQGASTGELFF.

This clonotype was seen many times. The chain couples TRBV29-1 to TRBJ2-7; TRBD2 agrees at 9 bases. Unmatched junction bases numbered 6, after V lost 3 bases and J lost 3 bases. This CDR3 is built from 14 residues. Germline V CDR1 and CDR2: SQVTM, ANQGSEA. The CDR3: CSVDKASGDYEQYF. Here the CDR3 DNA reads TGCAGCGTTGATAAGGCTAGCGGGGACTACGAGCAGTACTTC.

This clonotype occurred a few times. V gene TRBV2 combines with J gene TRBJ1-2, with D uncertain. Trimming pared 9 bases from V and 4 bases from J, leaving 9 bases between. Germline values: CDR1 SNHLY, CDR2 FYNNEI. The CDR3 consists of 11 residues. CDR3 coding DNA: TGTGCCAGAAGAGACATCTATGGCTACACCTTC. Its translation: CARRDIYGYTF.

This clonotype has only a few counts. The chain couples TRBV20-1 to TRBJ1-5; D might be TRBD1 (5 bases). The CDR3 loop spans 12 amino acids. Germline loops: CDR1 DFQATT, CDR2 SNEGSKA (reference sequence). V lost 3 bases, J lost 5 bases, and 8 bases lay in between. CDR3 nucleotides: TGCAGTGCTAGGGAGGGGCATCAGCCCCAGCATTTT. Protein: CSAREGHQPQHF.

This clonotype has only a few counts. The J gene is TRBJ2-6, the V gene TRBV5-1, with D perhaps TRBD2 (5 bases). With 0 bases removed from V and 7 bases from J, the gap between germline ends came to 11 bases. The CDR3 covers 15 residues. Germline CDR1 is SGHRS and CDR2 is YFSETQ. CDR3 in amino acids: CASSLGEGVANVLTF. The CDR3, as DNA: TGCGCCAGCAGCTTGGGCGAGGGTGTTGCCAACGTCCTGACTTTC. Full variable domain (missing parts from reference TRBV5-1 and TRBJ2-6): KAGVTQTPRYLIKTRGQQVTLSCSPISGHRSVSWYQQTPGQGLQFLFEYFSETQRNKGNFPGRFSGRQFSNSRSEMNVSTLELGDSALYLCASSLGEGVANVLTFGAGSRLTVL.

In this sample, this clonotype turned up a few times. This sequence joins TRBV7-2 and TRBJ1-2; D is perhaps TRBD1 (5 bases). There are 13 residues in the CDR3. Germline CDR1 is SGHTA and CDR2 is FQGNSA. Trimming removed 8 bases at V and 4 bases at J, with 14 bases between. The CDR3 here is CASDTGPPYGYTF. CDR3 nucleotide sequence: TGTGCCAGCGATACGGGGCCCCCCTATGGCTACACCTTC.

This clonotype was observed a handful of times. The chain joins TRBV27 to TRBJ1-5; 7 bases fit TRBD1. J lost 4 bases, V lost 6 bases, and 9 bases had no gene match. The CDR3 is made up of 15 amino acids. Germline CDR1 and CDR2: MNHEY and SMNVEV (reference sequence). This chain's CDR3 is CASSPGQMNNQPQHF. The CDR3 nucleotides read TGTGCCAGCAGCCCGGGACAGATGAATAATCAGCCCCAGCATTTT.

The CDR3 sequence: CSAITGAGNQPQHF. Written as DNA, the CDR3 is TGCAGTGCTATAACCGGGGCGGGCAATCAGCCCCAGCATTTT. The chain is built from TRBV20-1 and TRBJ1-5; D perhaps matches TRBD1 (5 bases). Germline loops: CDR1 DFQATT, CDR2 SNEGSKA (reference sequence). V shed 4 bases and J shed 2 bases, with 12 bases lying between them. This CDR3 region has 14 residues.

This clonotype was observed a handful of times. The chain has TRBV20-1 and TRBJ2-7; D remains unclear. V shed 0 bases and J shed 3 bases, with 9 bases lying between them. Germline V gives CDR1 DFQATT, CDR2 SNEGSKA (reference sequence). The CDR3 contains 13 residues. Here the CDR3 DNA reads TGCAGTGCTAGAGATATCTATGGCTACGAGCAGTACTTC. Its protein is CSARDIYGYEQYF.

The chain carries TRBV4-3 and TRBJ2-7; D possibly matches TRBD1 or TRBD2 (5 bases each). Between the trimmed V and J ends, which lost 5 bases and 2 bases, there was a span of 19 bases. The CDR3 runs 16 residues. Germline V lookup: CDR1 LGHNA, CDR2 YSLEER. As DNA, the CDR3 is TGCGCCAGCAGCTATCTACCGGGACGGGGAACCTACGAGCAGTACTTC. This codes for CASSYLPGRGTYEQYF.

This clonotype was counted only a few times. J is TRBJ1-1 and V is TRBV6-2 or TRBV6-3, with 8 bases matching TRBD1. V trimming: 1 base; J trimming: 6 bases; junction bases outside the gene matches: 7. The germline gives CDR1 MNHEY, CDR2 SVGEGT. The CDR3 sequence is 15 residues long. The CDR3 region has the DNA TGTGCCAGCAGTTACTTCAGGGGGCCCGCCGCTGAAGCTTTCTTT. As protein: CASSYFRGPAAEAFF.

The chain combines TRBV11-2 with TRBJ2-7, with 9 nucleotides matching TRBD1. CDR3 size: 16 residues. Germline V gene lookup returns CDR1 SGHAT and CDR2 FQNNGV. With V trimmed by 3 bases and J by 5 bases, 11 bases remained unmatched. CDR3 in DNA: TGTGCCAGCAGCTTGGAATTAGGGACAGGGTCTGACGAGCAGTACTTC. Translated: CASSLELGTGSDEQYF.

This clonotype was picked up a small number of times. For the CDR3, the DNA is TGTGCCAGCTCACCACCTACTAGCGGGAGGCCGGGGTTACGGTTCTTC. As protein: CASSPPTSGRPGLRFF. The V call is TRBV18, the J call TRBJ2-1; 12 positions match TRBD2. The V gene end was trimmed by 0 bases and the J gene end by 15 bases; junction bases not matched to a gene: 12. CDR3 size: 16 residues. Germline V lookup: CDR1 KGHSH, CDR2 LQKENI.

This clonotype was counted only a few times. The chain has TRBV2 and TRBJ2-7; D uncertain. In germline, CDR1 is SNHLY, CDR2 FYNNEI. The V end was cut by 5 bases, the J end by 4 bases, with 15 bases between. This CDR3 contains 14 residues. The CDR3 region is CASSYRQVGYEQYF. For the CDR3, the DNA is TGTGCCAGCAGTTACCGGCAGGTTGGGTACGAGCAGTACTTC.

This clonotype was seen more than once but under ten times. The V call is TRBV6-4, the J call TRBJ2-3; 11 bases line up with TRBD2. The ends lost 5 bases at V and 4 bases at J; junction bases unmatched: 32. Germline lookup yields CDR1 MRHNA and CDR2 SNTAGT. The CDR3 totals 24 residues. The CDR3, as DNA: TGTGCCAGCAGTCCGTACTCCGAGACTAGCGGGGTGGCCTACAGTCGCAGGGTCCCAGATACGCAGTATTTT. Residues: CASSPYSETSGVAYSRRVPDTQYF.

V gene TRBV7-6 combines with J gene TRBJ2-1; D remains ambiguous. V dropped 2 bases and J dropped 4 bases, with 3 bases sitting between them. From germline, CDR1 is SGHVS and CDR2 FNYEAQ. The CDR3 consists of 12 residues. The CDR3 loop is CASSLWYNEQFF. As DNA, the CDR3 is TGTGCCAGCAGCTTATGGTACAATGAGCAGTTCTTC.

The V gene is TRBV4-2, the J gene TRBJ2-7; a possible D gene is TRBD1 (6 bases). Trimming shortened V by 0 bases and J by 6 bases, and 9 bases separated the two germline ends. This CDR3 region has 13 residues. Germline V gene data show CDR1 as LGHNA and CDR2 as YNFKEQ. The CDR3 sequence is CASSQEQGREQYF. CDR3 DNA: TGTGCCAGCAGCCAAGAACAGGGTCGCGAGCAGTACTTC.

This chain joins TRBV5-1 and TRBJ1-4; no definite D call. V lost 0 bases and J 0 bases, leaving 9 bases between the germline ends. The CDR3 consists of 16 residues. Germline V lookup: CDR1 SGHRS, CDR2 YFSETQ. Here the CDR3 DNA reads TGCGCCAGCAGCTTGGCCTCCAGGACAACTAATGAAAAACTGTTTTTT. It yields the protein CASSLASRTTNEKLFF.

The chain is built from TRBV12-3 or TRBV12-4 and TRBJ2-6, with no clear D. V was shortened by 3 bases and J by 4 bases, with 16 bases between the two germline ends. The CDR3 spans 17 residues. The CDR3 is CASSFVRWIPGANVLTF. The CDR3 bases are TGTGCCAGCAGTTTTGTCCGATGGATTCCCGGGGCCAACGTCCTGACTTTC.

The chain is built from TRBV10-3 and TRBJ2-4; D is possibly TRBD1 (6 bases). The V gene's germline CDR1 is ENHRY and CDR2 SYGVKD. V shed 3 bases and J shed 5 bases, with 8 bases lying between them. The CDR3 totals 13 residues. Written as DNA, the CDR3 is TGTGCCATCAGTGAACAGGGCGAAAACATTCAGTACTTC. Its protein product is CAISEQGENIQYF.

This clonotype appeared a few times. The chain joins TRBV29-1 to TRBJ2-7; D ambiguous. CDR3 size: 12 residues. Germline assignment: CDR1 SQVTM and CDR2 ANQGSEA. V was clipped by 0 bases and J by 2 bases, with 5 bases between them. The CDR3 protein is CSVEDRTYEQYF. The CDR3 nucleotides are TGCAGCGTTGAAGACAGAACCTACGAGCAGTACTTC.

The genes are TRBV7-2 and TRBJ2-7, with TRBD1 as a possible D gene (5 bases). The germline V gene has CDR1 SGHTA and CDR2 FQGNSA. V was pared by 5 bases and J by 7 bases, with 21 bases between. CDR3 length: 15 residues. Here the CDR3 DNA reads TGTGCCAGCAGCGCCGCCGGACATCGCGTGCGGGAGCAGTACTTC. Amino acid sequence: CASSAAGHRVREQYF.